This T cell receptor beta chain was identified in a study of T cell responses to AZD1222 COVID-19 vaccine. The study, taken as a whole, reports: The donors showed a predominance of white British ancestry and of females, with possible underestimation of clonal diversity.

The CDR3 has 14 residues. CDR1 LNHDA and CDR2 SQIVND come from the germline V gene (reference sequence). The germline V and J ends were trimmed by 0 bases and 4 bases, with 10 bases remaining between them. In the case of this clone: Its antigen is unknown.

Libraries were prepared by immunoSEQ multiplex PCR; TCRdb keeps only in-frame clonotypes and omits some of them. The table shows tens of thousands of clones, with 90% occurring only once. The chain combines TRBV19 with TRBJ2-7; D gene uncertain. The sequence was collected from an adult in good health. Specimen: peripheral blood, collected on day 0 of AZD1222 vaccination. CDR3 sequence (DNA): TGTGCCAGTAGTATAGATCGAGGCACATACGAGCAGTACTTC. This translates into CASSIDRGTYEQYF.